This T cell receptor (beta chain) comes out of a study of OX40 agonist ivuxolimab in advanced cancers. Study in general: Patients were treated with ivuxolimab, an agonistic anti-OX40 (CD134) antibody. Allowance was made for prior anti-PD-1, anti-PD-L1 or anti-CTLA-4 therapy, and roughly 40% had some.

The data were produced by immunoSEQ multiplex PCR, yet TCRdb's version contains in-frame clones alone and is incomplete. Seen here are 65,000 to 90,000 clones, 80% to 95% observed once, and the top ten hold around 0.51%. Details on this clone: What it recognizes is unknown.

Trimming removed 6 bases from V and 4 bases from J; junction bases left unmatched: 5. This CDR3 has 15 amino acids. Germline V gene data show CDR1 as SNHLY and CDR2 as FYNNEI. Study results and caveats: In general, CD8+ T cells held more expanded clones than CD4+ did, on average.

The rearrangement joins TRBV2 to TRBJ2-3; 12 bases fit TRBD1. Source: CD4+ or CD8+ T cells sorted from blood, taken in a trial of the OX40 agonist ivuxolimab. The sequence was collected from an adult with an advanced solid tumor such as melanoma, head and neck, liver or kidney cancer. CDR3 region: CASRVGQGAADTQYF. CDR3 DNA sequence: TGTGCCAGCAGGGTGGGACAGGGGGCCGCAGATACGCAGTATTTT.